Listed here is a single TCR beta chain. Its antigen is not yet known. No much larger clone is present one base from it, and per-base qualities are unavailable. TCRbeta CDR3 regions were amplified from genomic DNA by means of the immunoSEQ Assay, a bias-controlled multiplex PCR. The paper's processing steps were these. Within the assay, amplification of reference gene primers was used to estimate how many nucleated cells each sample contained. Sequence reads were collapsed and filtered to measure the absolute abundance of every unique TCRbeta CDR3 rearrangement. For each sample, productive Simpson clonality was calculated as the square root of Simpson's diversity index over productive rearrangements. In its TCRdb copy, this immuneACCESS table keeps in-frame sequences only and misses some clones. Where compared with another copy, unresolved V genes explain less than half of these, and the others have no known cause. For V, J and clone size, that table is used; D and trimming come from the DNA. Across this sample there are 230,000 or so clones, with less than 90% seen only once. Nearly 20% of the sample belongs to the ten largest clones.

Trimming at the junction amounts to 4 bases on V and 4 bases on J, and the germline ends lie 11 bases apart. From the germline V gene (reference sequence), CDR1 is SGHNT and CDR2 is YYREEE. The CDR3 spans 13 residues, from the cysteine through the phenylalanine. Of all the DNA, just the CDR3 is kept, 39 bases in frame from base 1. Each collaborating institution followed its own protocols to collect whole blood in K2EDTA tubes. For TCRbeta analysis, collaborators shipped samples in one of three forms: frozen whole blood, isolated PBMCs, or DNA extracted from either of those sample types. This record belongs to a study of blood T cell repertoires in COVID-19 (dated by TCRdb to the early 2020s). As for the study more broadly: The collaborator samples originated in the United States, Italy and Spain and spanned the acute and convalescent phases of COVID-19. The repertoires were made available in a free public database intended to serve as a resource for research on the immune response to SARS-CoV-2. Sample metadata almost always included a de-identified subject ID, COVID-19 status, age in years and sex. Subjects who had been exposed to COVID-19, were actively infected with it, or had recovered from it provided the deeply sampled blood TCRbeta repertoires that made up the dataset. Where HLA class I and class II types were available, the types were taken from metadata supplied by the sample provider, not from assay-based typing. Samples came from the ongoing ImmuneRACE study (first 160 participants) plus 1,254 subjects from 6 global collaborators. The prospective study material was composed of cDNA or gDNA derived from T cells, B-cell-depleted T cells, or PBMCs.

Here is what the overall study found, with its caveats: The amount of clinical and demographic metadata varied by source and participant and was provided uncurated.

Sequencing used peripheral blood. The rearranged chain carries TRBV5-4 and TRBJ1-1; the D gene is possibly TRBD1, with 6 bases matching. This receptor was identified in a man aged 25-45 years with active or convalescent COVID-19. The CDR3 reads CASSNREGTEAFF. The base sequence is TGTGCCAGCAGCAACAGGGAGGGCACTGAAGCTTTCTTT.